The entry below describes one T cell receptor (beta chain). V dropped 4 bases and J dropped 8; count of bases not matched to a gene: 10. The CDR3 sequence is 13 residues long. The V gene's germline CDR1 is SQVTM and CDR2 ANQGSEA. The data belong to a study of technical replicates of blood from a few donors. The data were produced by immunoSEQ multiplex PCR, yet TCRdb's version contains in-frame clones alone and is incomplete. The sample includes 50,000 to 70,000 clones, roughly 90% of them seen just once. Material for sequencing was PBMCs. The sequence was collected from a human donor in good health. Some clones in this sample may be carry-over from other donors' samples. This chain joins TRBV29-1 and TRBJ1-2; 7 bases are shared with TRBD1. The CDR3 nucleotides are TGCAGCGTTGTTTCCCCACAGGGGTGGGGCTACACCTTC. Translation gives CSVVSPQGWGYTF. Combining the CDR3 with reference TRBV29-1 and TRBJ1-2 gives the whole variable domain SAVISQKPSRDICQRGTSLTIQCQVDSQVTMMFWYRQQPGQSLTLIATANQGSEATYESGFVIDKFPISRPNLTFSTLTVSNMSPEDSSIYLCSVVSPQGWGYTFGSGTRLTVV.